This T cell receptor beta chain was identified in a study of cytotoxic CD8 clonotypes in ibrutinib-treated CLL. About the study: Partial responders around 25, complete 2; some twelve progressed and around 15 stayed in remission by median around 6 years. Samples had a mean of about 250,000 productive templates and approximately 90,000 productive rearrangements.

Cryopreserved PBMCs provided 2 to 2.5 micrograms of genomic DNA for the TCR beta libraries. Germline V gives CDR1 MNHEY, CDR2 SVGAGI. The CDR3 is 15 residues long. V was trimmed by 2 bases and J by 8 bases, leaving 13 bases between them. The repertoire was sequenced with immunoSEQ multiplex PCR; TCRdb's copy has only in-frame clones and lacks some. The top ten clones hold about 7.6% of a sample with around 150,000 clones, 75% to 85% of them seen once. The sample here was PBMCs, taken after 36 months of ibrutinib treatment. The sequence was obtained from a human donor with chronic lymphocytic leukemia. The chain links TRBV6-5 to TRBJ2-6; a possible D gene is TRBD2 (5 bases). Here the CDR3 reads CASSYGGYWPNVLTF. The CDR3 nucleotides are TGTGCCAGCAGTTACGGCGGGTACTGGCCCAACGTCCTGACTTTC.